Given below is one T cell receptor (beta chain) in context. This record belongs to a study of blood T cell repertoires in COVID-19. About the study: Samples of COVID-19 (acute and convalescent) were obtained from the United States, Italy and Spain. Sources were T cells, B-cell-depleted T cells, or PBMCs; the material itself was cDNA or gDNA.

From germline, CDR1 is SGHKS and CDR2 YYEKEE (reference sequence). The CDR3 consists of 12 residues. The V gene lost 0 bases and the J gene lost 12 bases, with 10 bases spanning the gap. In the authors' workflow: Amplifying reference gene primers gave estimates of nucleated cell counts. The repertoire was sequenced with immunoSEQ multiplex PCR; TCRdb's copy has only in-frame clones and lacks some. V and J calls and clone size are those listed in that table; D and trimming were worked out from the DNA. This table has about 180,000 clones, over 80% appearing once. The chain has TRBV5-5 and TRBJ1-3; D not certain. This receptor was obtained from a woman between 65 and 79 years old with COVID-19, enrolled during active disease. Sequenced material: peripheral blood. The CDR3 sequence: CASSLAETNIYF. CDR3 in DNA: TGTGCCAGCAGCTTGGCAGAGACAAACATATATTTT.